The sequence of this T cell receptor (beta chain) was determined in a study of PD-1 blockade in classical Hodgkin lymphoma. Clones were read by immunoSEQ multiplex PCR, and TCRdb kept only the in-frame ones, dropping some. The table shows roughly 21,000 clones, with approximately 87% occurring only once. V lost 1 base, J lost 11 bases, and 7 bases stayed unmatched. The germline V gene encodes CDR1 SGHRS and CDR2 YFSETQ. The CDR3 totals 14 residues. As to time point: newly diagnosed, previously untreated cHL patient sample. After thawing, PBMCs were subjected to magnetic negative selection to isolate CD8+ T cells.

The V and J genes are TRBV5-1 and TRBJ2-2; 8 bases map to TRBD1. The sequence derives from a human donor with classical Hodgkin lymphoma. Sequencing used CD8+ T cells from blood. This CDR3 reads CASSLLDRARELFF. The CDR3 DNA is TGCGCCAGCAGCTTGTTGGACAGGGCGAGAGAGCTGTTTTTT.